This is a list of T cell receptor beta chains from one sample in a study of shared clonotypes between healthy human individuals. Repertoires were generated with immunoSEQ multiplex PCR, while TCRdb's copy carries only in-frame clones and drops some. The table has 1.6 million or so clones, approximately 98.5% seen once. Sample: naive CD4+ T cells sorted from blood. Receptors were obtained from a man aged 25-45 years in good health. Both conserved end residues are part of each CDR3. The D gene is left open where the match is weak. The listing skips clone size in some rows; elsewhere it reads once, few, many or a size class.

clone_size d_call j_call v_call cdr3_aa cdr3_nt
NA NA TRBJ2-1 TRBV2 CASSEVSPPGAQFF TGTGCCAGCAGTGAAGTGAGCCCCCCAGGGGCGCAGTTCTTC
once NA TRBJ1-2 TRBV6-1 CASSEAGNRYGYTF TGTGCCAGCAGTGAAGCGGGAAATCGCTATGGCTACACCTTC
NA TRBD1 TRBJ2-3 TRBV2 CASSPQGATQYF TGTGCCAGCAGCCCACAGGGGGCGACGCAGTATTTT
NA NA TRBJ1-1 TRBV29-1 CSVVVRVSEAFF TGCAGCGTTGTAGTAAGGGTTTCAGAAGCTTTCTTT
once TRBD1 TRBJ1-2 TRBV6-1 CASSVQGGINYGYTF TGTGCCAGCAGTGTACAGGGGGGAATAAACTATGGCTACACCTTC
once TRBD1 TRBJ2-7 TRBV27 CASSFLTGVRNSYEQYF TGTGCCAGCAGTTTTCTTACAGGGGTAAGAAACTCCTACGAGCAGTACTTC
NA NA TRBJ1-2 TRBV28 CASTGPGTRKGFGYTF TGTGCCAGCACAGGCCCCGGGACCCGGAAGGGTTTTGGCTACACCTTC
NA NA TRBJ2-3 TRBV19 CASSIGRTDTQYF TGTGCCAGTAGCATCGGACGGACAGATACGCAGTATTTT
NA TRBD2 TRBJ2-7 TRBV18 CASSPLGVLAGGNYYEQYF TGTGCCAGCTCACCCCTGGGTGTGCTAGCGGGGGGTAACTACTACGAGCAGTACTTC
NA NA TRBJ2-5 TRBV27 CASTRGETQYF TGTGCCAGCACTCGTGGGGAGACCCAGTACTTC
NA TRBD2 TRBJ2-1 TRBV9 CASSVAGESYNEQFF TGTGCCAGCAGCGTCGCGGGAGAGTCCTACAATGAGCAGTTCTTC
NA NA TRBJ2-3 TRBV5-4 CASSSGPPGDTQYF TGTGCCAGCAGCTCGGGACCGCCTGGGGATACGCAGTATTTT
NA TRBD1 TRBJ2-2 TRBV13 CASSQRGLGELFF TGTGCCAGCAGCCAGAGGGGGCTCGGGGAGCTGTTTTTT
NA TRBD1 TRBJ1-5 TRBV2 CASTPDRGNQPQHF TGTGCCAGCACCCCAGACAGGGGGAATCAGCCCCAGCATTTT
NA TRBD1 TRBJ2-2 TRBV28 CASSQTGGRRPGELFF TGTGCCAGCTCTCAGACAGGGGGCCGACGGCCCGGGGAGCTGTTTTTT
NA NA TRBJ2-5 TRBV20-1 CSAEARETQYF TGCAGTGCCGAGGCCAGGGAGACCCAGTACTTC
NA NA TRBJ2-2 TRBV7-2 CASTQRGDGELFF TGTGCCAGCACTCAAAGGGGCGACGGGGAGCTGTTTTTT
NA TRBD2 TRBJ2-5 TRBV4-2 CASSAGTSGSQETQYF TGTGCCAGCAGCGCAGGGACTAGCGGGAGTCAGGAGACCCAGTACTTC
once TRBD2 TRBJ2-3 TRBV27 CASSLHTLAGGGADTQYF TGTGCCAGCAGTTTACATACTCTAGCGGGAGGAGGGGCAGATACGCAGTATTTT